This T cell receptor beta chain was documented in a study of stem cell transplantation in POMP-related autoinflammatory disease. Study summary: Hypothesis: faulty thymoproteasomes impair CD8+ T-cell selection, skewing TRB repertoires. Before transplant, CD4+ T cells skewed naive and CD8+ proportions were low.

This CDR3 is built from 13 residues. Germline values: CDR1 MDHEN, CDR2 SYDVKM. The V and J ends lost 6 bases and 11 bases, in that order; junction bases with no gene match: 8. Notes on the study in general: Unique TRB V-J gene pairings were limited in number in patients with PRAID.

The repertoire was sequenced with immunoSEQ multiplex PCR; TCRdb's copy has only in-frame clones and lacks some. The sample contains about 68,000 clones, roughly 90% of which appear only once. Notes on this clone: The antigen remains unidentified.

PRAID featured prominent immunodeficiency. The source material was CD4+ T cells from PBMCs, sampled after stem cell transplantation. The chain uses TRBV28 and TRBJ1-4, with TRBD1 identical over 8 bases. The receptor comes from a human patient with POMP-related autoinflammation and immune dysregulation (PRAID). A share of the T cells may be of graft donor origin. CDR3 protein: CASSGDYRGKLFF. In nucleotides, the CDR3 is TGTGCCAGCAGCGGAGACTACAGGGGGAAACTGTTTTTT.